This T cell receptor (beta chain) stems from a study of blood T cell repertoires in COVID-19. Study as a whole: Samples taken during acute and convalescent COVID-19 were collected in the United States, Italy and Spain. In each case, the material was cDNA or gDNA derived from T cells, B-cell-depleted T cells, or PBMCs.

V lost 2 bases and J lost 6; bases outside the gene matches: 7. The CDR3 is 15 residues long. CDR1 and CDR2 from the germline V gene are SGHKS and YYEKEE (reference sequence). This clone was observed a few times. Per the authors' pipeline: Amplifying reference gene primers gave estimates of nucleated cell counts. This table comes from immunoSEQ multiplex PCR, and its TCRdb copy is limited to in-frame clones, with some not included. The V and J calls and clone size were taken over from that table, and D and trimming were inferred from the DNA. The data hold approximately 210,000 clones, with approximately 78% observed a single time.

The chain employs TRBV5-5 and TRBJ2-2; TRBD2 agrees at 7 bases. The sample was peripheral blood. This TCR was sampled from a woman between 35 and 50 years old with acute or convalescent COVID-19. This chain's CDR3 is CASSFGREFSGELFF. The DNA for the CDR3 is TGTGCCAGCAGCTTCGGGCGGGAGTTTTCCGGGGAGCTGTTTTTT.